This passage covers 32 T cell receptor beta chains from one sample sequenced in a study of control samples from healthy donors and cancer patients. The table came from immunoSEQ multiplex PCR; TCRdb's copy has only in-frame clones and leaves some out. This table holds approximately 130,000 clones, 87% found once. Sequencing used blood. These receptors were taken from a man aged 30-40 years in good health.

The J gene is TRBJ1-2, the V gene TRBV6-5; no reliable D call. This CDR3 contains 13 residues. Between the trimmed V and J ends, which lost 6 bases and 10 bases, there was a span of 18 bases. CDR1 and CDR2 (germline): MNHEY, SVGAGI. CDR3 loop: CASRTTIGLFYTF. The DNA for the CDR3 is TGTGCCAGCAGAACCACGATAGGTCTTTTCTACACCTTC.

This chain links TRBV6-6 with TRBJ2-7, with D tentatively TRBD2 (6 bases). Germline loops: CDR1 MNHNY, CDR2 SVGAGI (reference sequence). This CDR3 is 13 amino acids long. V lost 4 bases to trimming and J lost 7 bases, with 14 bases between them. The CDR3 is CASSSRPAGEQYV. The CDR3 DNA reads TGTGCCAGCAGTTCAAGACCGGCGGGGGAGCAGTACGTC.

The V and J genes are TRBV4-1 and TRBJ2-2; TRBD2 matches 8 bases. V lost 4 bases, J lost 6 bases, and 10 bases stayed unmatched. The CDR3 covers 16 residues. Germline CDR1 MGHRA, CDR2 YSYEKL. The CDR3 sequence is CASSLLAGGDAGELFF. Here the CDR3 DNA reads TGCGCCAGCAGCCTCCTAGCCGGGGGGGACGCCGGGGAGCTGTTTTTT.

The V and J genes are TRBV27 and TRBJ2-2, with a possible D match to TRBD1 (6 bases). Germline V gene data show CDR1 as MNHEY and CDR2 as SMNVEV (reference sequence). The CDR3 length is 16 residues. The germline V and J ends were trimmed by 5 bases and 2 bases, with 15 bases remaining between them. CDR3 nucleotides: TGTGCCAGCAGTCCGACAGGTGTGATTAACACCGGGGAGCTGTTTTTT. Translated, it gives CASSPTGVINTGELFF.

The table lists this clone with a count of one. The V gene is TRBV24-1, the J gene TRBJ2-7; D remains unclear. V dropped 2 bases and J dropped 6 bases, with 13 bases sitting between them. The CDR3 loop spans 14 amino acids. Germline V gene sequence: CDR1 KGHDR, CDR2 SFDVKD. The DNA for the CDR3 is TGTGCCACCAGTGATTCCCAAGGCGCTCTCGAGCAGTACTTC. It translates to CATSDSQGALEQYF.

This clone was seen only a few times. The chain carries TRBV27 and TRBJ1-5; 9 bases map to TRBD1. Trimming at V came to 8 bases and at J to 7 bases, leaving 6 bases not matched to a gene. Per germline, CDR1 MNHEY and CDR2 SMNVEV (reference sequence). The CDR3 loop spans 13 amino acids. This chain's CDR3 is CASRDREGQPQHF. The CDR3 DNA follows: TGTGCCAGCCGGGACAGGGAAGGACAGCCCCAGCATTTT.

The rearrangement joins TRBV10-1 to TRBJ1-1; D unresolved. Germline-derived CDR1 and CDR2 are WNHNN and SYGVQD (reference sequence). The CDR3 consists of 12 residues. Trimming took 2 bases from V and 2 from J, leaving 3 bases between them. The CDR3: CASSEQNTEAFF. CDR3 DNA sequence: TGCGCCAGCAGTGAGCAAAACACTGAAGCTTTCTTT.

The J gene is TRBJ1-2, the V gene TRBV4-1; possibly TRBD1 for D (5 bases). Germline values: CDR1 MGHRA, CDR2 YSYEKL. The CDR3 loop spans 15 amino acids. Trimming cost V 3 bases and J 2 bases, with 13 bases left between them. CDR3 loop: CASSQHTGLNYGYTF. The CDR3 DNA reads TGCGCCAGCAGCCAGCACACGGGACTGAACTATGGCTACACCTTC.

V is TRBV30 and J is TRBJ1-6; a weak D match, TRBD1 (6 bases). Per germline, CDR1 GTSNPN and CDR2 SVGIG (reference sequence). This CDR3 contains 13 residues. V lost 2 bases to trimming and J lost 10 bases, with 12 bases between them. The CDR3 protein is CAWSLGGDSPLHF. The CDR3 DNA reads as TGTGCCTGGAGTTTAGGGGGGGACTCACCCCTCCACTTT.

The genes are TRBV10-3 and TRBJ2-3; TRBD1 matches 12 bases. The CDR3 sequence is 15 residues long. Germline loops: CDR1 ENHRY, CDR2 SYGVKD. The ends lost 7 bases at V and 4 bases at J; junction bases unmatched: 6. In DNA form, the CDR3 reads TGTGCCATCAAGGGGACAGGGGGCGTCGCAGATACGCAGTATTTT. Its translation is CAIKGTGGVADTQYF.

This clone appeared a single time. V gene TRBV18 combines with J gene TRBJ1-1; no definite D call. The CDR3 runs to 15 residues. Germline V lookup: CDR1 KGHSH, CDR2 LQKENI. The germline V and J ends were trimmed by 6 bases and 3 bases, with 17 bases remaining between them. DNA of the CDR3: TGTGCCAGCTCCCGCGACACGGGAGGCGACACTGAAGCTTTCTTT. Translated: CASSRDTGGDTEAFF.

The rearrangement uses TRBV29-1 and TRBJ2-1, with D perhaps matching TRBD1 or TRBD2 (6 bases each). Trimming stripped 4 bases from V and 12 bases from J, with 13 bases between. Germline V gene sequence: CDR1 SQVTM, CDR2 ANQGSEA. The CDR3 is made up of 11 amino acids. CDR3 in DNA: TGCAGCGTTGTAGGGGGGAGAGTGCAGTTCTTC. It encodes CSVVGGRVQFF.

The count of this clone is one. The rearrangement uses TRBV7-2 and TRBJ2-5; 13 nucleotides align to TRBD2. The CDR3 runs to 18 residues. After removal of 5 bases from V and 0 bases from J, the junction contained 9 bases not matched to a gene. Germline values: CDR1 SGHTA, CDR2 FQGNSA. CDR3 nucleotide sequence: TGTGCCAGCAGCCTTGGACTAGCGGGGGCCTCGTACCAAGAGACCCAGTACTTC. This gives the protein CASSLGLAGASYQETQYF.

This rearrangement joins TRBV28 to TRBJ1-4; the match to TRBD1 covers 8 bases. CDR1 is MDHEN, CDR2 SYDVKM, per germline. CDR3 size: 16 residues. The V gene end was trimmed by 4 bases and the J gene end by 8 bases; junction bases not matched to a gene: 12. The CDR3 DNA follows: TGTGCCAGCAGTTCACCTACAGGGGGTGAAGGAGAAAAACTGTTTTTT. It translates to CASSSPTGGEGEKLFF.

This chain joins TRBV5-1 and TRBJ2-5, with D possibly being TRBD1 (6 bases). This CDR3 is built from 14 residues. The V end lost 5 bases, the J end lost 5 bases, and 16 bases lay between the germline ends. The V gene's germline CDR1 is SGHRS and CDR2 YFSETQ. CDR3 DNA sequence: TGCGCCAGCAGGCCGCTTCTAGGGGGTGAGACCCAGTACTTC. Residues: CASRPLLGGETQYF.

This chain joins TRBV11-2 and TRBJ1-1; no clear D. Trimming pared 2 bases from V and 1 base from J, leaving 5 bases between. Per the germline V gene, CDR1 is SGHAT and CDR2 is FQNNGV. CDR3 length: 13 residues. In DNA, the CDR3 is TGTGCCAGCAGCTTAACCAGGAACACTGAAGCTTTCTTT. Encoded protein: CASSLTRNTEAFF.

The chain combines TRBV12-5 with TRBJ2-6; the D gene could be TRBD1 or TRBD2 (5 bases each). V was shortened by 0 bases and J by 3 bases, with 15 bases between the two germline ends. The germline CDR1 and CDR2 sequences are LGHNT and FRNRAP. This CDR3 is 18 amino acids long. In nucleotides, the CDR3 is TGTGCTAGTGGTTTGGTATATGTCGGGGCTCGTGGGGCCAACGTCCTGACTTTC. This codes for CASGLVYVGARGANVLTF.

This clone was observed a single time. The J gene is TRBJ2-2, the V gene TRBV3-1 (or the pseudogene TRBV3-2); D unresolved. CDR3 length equals 15 residues. V gave up 0 bases and J gave up 2 bases, with 7 bases separating them. The V gene's germline CDR1 is LGHDT and CDR2 YNNKEL (reference sequence). CDR3 bases: TGTGCCAGCAGCCAAGATTTTGGAAACACCGGGGAGCTGTTTTTT. Residues: CASSQDFGNTGELFF.

The CDR3 loop reads CASSQDDRANYGYTF. The CDR3 DNA reads TGTGCCAGCAGCCAAGATGATCGAGCTAACTATGGCTACACCTTC. This chain uses TRBV4-2 with TRBJ1-2; D gene ambiguous. Germline loops: CDR1 LGHNA, CDR2 YNFKEQ. This CDR3 is built from 15 residues. Trimming took off 0 bases at V and 0 bases at J, with 8 bases between the two ends.

The chain employs TRBV4-2 and TRBJ1-4; D remains unclear. Germline V gene data show CDR1 as LGHNA and CDR2 as YNFKEQ. V dropped 2 bases and J dropped 4 bases, with 11 bases sitting between them. This CDR3 is built from 15 residues. CDR3 in DNA: TGTGCCAGCAGCCAAAGCTCCACTTATAATGAAAAACTGTTTTTT. Translated, it gives CASSQSSTYNEKLFF.

The V call is TRBV6-6, the J call TRBJ1-2, with D maybe TRBD1 (5 bases). V was cut by 11 bases and J by 6 bases, with 10 bases left in between. CDR3 length: 10 residues. Per germline, CDR1 MNHNY and CDR2 SVGAGI (reference sequence). Here the CDR3 DNA reads TGTGCCGCTCGGGGGGATGGCTACACCTTC. Its translation: CAARGDGYTF.

The chain couples TRBV6-5 to TRBJ1-3; D is undetermined. The germline V gene encodes CDR1 MNHEY and CDR2 SVGAGI. CDR3 length: 13 amino acids. The germline V and J ends were trimmed by 6 bases and 0 bases, with 6 bases remaining between them. The CDR3 DNA is TGTGCCAGCAGCCGGGGCTCTGGAAACACCATATATTTT. It codes for CASSRGSGNTIYF.

This chain's CDR3 is CASSLQGADNYGYTF. For the CDR3, the DNA is TGCGCCAGCAGCTTACAGGGAGCTGATAACTATGGCTACACCTTC. This rearrangement joins TRBV5-1 to TRBJ1-2, with D perhaps TRBD1 (6 bases). This CDR3 contains 15 residues. The germline V gene encodes CDR1 SGHRS and CDR2 YFSETQ. V lost 2 bases and J 1 base, leaving 12 bases between the germline ends.

In its sample, this clone was seen once. V and J are TRBV5-5 and TRBJ2-5; D possibly uses TRBD1 or TRBD2 (5 bases each). Trimming removed 5 bases from V and 3 bases from J, with 20 bases in between. The CDR3 sequence is 16 residues long. The germline V gene has CDR1 SGHKS and CDR2 YYEKEE (reference sequence). The CDR3 bases are TGTGCCAGCAGTCTCCGGGACGGGTCCCCCAAAGAGACCCAGTACTTC. This sequence encodes CASSLRDGSPKETQYF.

The chain couples TRBV10-3 to TRBJ1-1; 9 nucleotides agree with TRBD1. This CDR3 spans 15 amino acids. Germline V CDR1 and CDR2: ENHRY, SYGVKD. Trimming removed 3 bases from V and 5 bases from J; junction bases left unmatched: 7. CDR3 sequence reads: CAISDQQGAGTEAFF. CDR3 bases: TGTGCCATCAGTGACCAACAGGGGGCCGGGACTGAAGCTTTCTTT.

This chain connects TRBV18 to TRBJ2-5, with D unclear. Germline CDR1 and CDR2: KGHSH and LQKENI. This CDR3 comprises 13 residues. With 3 bases removed from V and 7 bases from J, the gap between germline ends came to 12 bases. CDR3 sequence reads: CASSPSTKGTQYF. Here the CDR3 DNA reads TGTGCCAGCTCACCTTCAACCAAGGGGACCCAGTACTTC.

This clone has a single count. V usage is TRBV27 and J usage is TRBJ2-7, with D possibly matching TRBD1 (5 bases). The CDR3 sequence is 14 residues long. Germline V CDR1 and CDR2: MNHEY, SMNVEV (reference sequence). The V gene lost 1 base and the J gene lost 4 bases, with 11 bases spanning the gap. The CDR3 DNA sequence: TGTGCCAGCAGTTTATGGGGCCCCGGATACGAGCAGTACTTC. It codes for CASSLWGPGYEQYF.

V is TRBV9 and J is TRBJ1-4; no definite D call. V lost 2 bases to trimming and J lost 6 bases, with 14 bases between them. Per the germline V gene, CDR1 is SGDLS and CDR2 is YYNGEE. The length of the CDR3 is 15 residues. The CDR3 DNA is TGTGCCAGCAGCGTCGATCCAGGTTCCTATGAAAAACTGTTTTTT. Protein sequence: CASSVDPGSYEKLFF.

The chain combines TRBV2 with TRBJ1-1, with D possibly being TRBD1 (6 bases). Germline assignment: CDR1 SNHLY and CDR2 FYNNEI. The CDR3 consists of 14 residues. Trimming pared 4 bases from V and 7 bases from J, leaving 16 bases between. Here the CDR3 reads CASSALTGRVEAFF. DNA of the CDR3: TGTGCCAGCAGTGCCTTGACAGGAAGGGTTGAAGCTTTCTTT. The full variable domain, with the rest looked up from reference TRBV2 and TRBJ1-1, is EPEVTQTPSHQVTQMGQEVILRCVPISNHLYFYWYRQILGQKVEFLVSFYNNEISEKSEIFDDQFSVERPDGSNFTLKIRSTKLEDSAMYFCASSALTGRVEAFFGQGTRLTVV.

Only one count was recorded for this clone. CDR3 in amino acids: CASSDHRVYGYTF. DNA for the CDR3: TGCGCCAGCAGTGACCACCGGGTCTATGGCTACACCTTC. The chain joins TRBV10-2 to TRBJ1-2; no firm D call. This CDR3 has 13 amino acids. The germline gives CDR1 WSHSY, CDR2 SAAADI. V lost 3 bases and J 4 bases, leaving 9 bases between the germline ends.

The chain joins TRBV3-1 (or the pseudogene TRBV3-2) to TRBJ1-4; the D is unclear. V shed 1 base and J shed 7 bases, with 10 bases lying between them. Germline CDR1 and CDR2: LGHDT and YNNKEL (reference sequence). The CDR3 is 14 amino acids. The CDR3 spells CASSQGPLVEKLFF. CDR3 in DNA: TGTGCCAGCAGCCAAGGCCCACTCGTTGAAAAACTGTTTTTT.

This clone occurred once. This chain connects TRBV29-1 to TRBJ2-7, with D unclear. V lost 6 bases, J lost 3 bases, and 9 bases lay in between. Germline CDR1 reads SQVTM; CDR2 reads ANQGSEA. CDR3 size: 11 residues. The CDR3 region has the DNA TGCAGCGTCAATCAGTTCTACGAGCAGTACTTC. Translation: CSVNQFYEQYF.